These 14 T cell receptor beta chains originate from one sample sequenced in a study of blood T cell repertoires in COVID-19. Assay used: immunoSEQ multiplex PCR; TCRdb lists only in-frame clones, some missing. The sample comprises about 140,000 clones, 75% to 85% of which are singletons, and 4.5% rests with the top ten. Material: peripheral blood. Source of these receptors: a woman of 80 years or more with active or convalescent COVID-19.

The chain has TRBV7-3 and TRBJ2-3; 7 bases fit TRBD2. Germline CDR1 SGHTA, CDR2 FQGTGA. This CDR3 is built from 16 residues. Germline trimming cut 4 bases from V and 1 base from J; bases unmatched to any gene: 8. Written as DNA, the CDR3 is TGTGCCAGCAGCTCCAGTTTACGGGGGGGCACAGATACGCAGTATTTT. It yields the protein CASSSSLRGGTDTQYF. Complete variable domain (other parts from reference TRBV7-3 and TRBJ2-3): GAGVSQTPSNKVTEKGKYVELRCDPISGHTALYWYRQSLGQGPEFLIYFQGTGAADDSGLPNDRFFAVRPEGSVSTLKIQRTERGDSAVYLCASSSSLRGGTDTQYFGPGTRLTVL.

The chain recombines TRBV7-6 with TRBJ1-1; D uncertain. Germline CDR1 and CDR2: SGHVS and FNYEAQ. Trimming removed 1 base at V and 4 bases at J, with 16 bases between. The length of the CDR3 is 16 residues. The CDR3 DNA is TGTGCCAGCAGCTTAGAGGCGTCCGGGATAGGCACTGAAGCTTTCTTT. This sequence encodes CASSLEASGIGTEAFF.

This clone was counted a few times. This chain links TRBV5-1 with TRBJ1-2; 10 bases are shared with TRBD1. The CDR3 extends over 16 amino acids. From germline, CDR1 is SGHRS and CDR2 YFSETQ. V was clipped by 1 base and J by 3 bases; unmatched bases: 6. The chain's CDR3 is CASSLSHGQGDYGYTF. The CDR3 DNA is TGCGCCAGCAGCTTGTCACACGGACAGGGGGACTATGGCTACACCTTC.

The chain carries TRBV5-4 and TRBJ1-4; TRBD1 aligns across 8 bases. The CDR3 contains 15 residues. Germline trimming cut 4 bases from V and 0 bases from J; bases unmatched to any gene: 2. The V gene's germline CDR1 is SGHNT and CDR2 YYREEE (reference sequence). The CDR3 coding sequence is TGTGCCAGCAGCACACAGGGGGCAACTAATGAAAAACTGTTTTTT. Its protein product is CASSTQGATNEKLFF.

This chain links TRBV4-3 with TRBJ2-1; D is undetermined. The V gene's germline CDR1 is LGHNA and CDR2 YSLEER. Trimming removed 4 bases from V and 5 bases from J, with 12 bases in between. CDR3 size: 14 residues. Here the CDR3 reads CASSLSVLNNEQFF. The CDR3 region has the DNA TGCGCCAGCAGCCTCTCGGTCCTCAACAATGAGCAGTTCTTC.

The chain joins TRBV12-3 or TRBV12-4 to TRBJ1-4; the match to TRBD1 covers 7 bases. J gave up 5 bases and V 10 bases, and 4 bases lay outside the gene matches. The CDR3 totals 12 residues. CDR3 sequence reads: CATGQLNEKLFF. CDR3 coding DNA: TGTGCCACGGGACAGCTCAATGAAAAACTGTTTTTT.

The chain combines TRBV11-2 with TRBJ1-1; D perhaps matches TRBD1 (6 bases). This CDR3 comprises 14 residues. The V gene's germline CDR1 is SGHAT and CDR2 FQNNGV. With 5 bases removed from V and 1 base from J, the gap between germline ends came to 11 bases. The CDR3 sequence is CASSPIQGNTEAFF. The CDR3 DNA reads TGTGCCAGCAGCCCAATACAGGGGAACACTGAAGCTTTCTTT.

The CDR3 loop reads CASSPHAGGSNQPQHF. CDR3 nucleotides: TGTGCCAGCAGCCCCCATGCGGGGGGTAGCAATCAGCCCCAGCATTTT. The rearrangement joins TRBV9 to TRBJ1-5; the D gene is possibly TRBD1 (5 bases). The V gene's germline CDR1 is SGDLS and CDR2 YYNGEE. V shed 4 bases and J shed 0 bases, with 14 bases lying between them. This CDR3 has 16 amino acids.

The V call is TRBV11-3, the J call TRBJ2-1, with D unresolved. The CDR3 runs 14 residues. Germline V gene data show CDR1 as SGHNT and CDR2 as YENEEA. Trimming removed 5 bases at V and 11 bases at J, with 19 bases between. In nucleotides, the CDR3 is TGTGCCAGCAGCCTCAACCCCACACAAGATCAGCAGTTCTTC. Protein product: CASSLNPTQDQQFF.

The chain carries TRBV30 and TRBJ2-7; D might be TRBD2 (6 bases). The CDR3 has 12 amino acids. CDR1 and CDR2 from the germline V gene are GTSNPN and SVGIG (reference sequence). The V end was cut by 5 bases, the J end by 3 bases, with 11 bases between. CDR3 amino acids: CAWAGGNYEQYF. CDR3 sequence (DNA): TGTGCCTGGGCCGGGGGAAACTACGAGCAGTACTTC.

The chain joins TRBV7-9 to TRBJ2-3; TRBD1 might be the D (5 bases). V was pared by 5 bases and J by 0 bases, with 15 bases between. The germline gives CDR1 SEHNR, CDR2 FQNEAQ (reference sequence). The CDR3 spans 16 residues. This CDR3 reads CASSPGQATSTDTQYF. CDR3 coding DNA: TGTGCCAGCAGCCCCGGACAAGCAACTAGCACAGATACGCAGTATTTT.

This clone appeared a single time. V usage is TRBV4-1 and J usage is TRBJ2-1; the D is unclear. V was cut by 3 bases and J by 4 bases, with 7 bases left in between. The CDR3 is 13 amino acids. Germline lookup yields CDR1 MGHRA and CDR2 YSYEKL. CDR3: CASSHLQYNEQFF. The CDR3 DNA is TGCGCCAGCAGCCACCTTCAGTACAATGAGCAGTTCTTC.

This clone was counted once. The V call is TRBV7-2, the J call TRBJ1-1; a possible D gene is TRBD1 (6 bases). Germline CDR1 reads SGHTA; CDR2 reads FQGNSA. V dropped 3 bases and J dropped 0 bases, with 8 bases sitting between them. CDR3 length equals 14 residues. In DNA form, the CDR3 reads TGTGCCAGCAGCTTCGGACAGATGAACACTGAAGCTTTCTTT. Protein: CASSFGQMNTEAFF.

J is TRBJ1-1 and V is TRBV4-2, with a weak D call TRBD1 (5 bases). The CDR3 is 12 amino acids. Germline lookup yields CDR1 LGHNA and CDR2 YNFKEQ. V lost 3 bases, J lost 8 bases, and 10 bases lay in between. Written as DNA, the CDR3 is TGTGCCAGCAGCCATGACGACAGAGAAGCTTTCTTT. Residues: CASSHDDREAFF.